This T cell receptor (beta chain) derives from a study of blood T cell repertoires in COVID-19. Whole-study context: Some COVID-19 samples were acute and others convalescent; all came from the United States, Italy and Spain. PBMCs, B-cell-depleted T cells, or T cells provided the cDNA or gDNA that made up the material.

This CDR3 comprises 16 residues. Losses at the gene ends were 2 bases for V and 3 bases for J; bases not matched to a gene: 6. The germline CDR1 and CDR2 sequences are SGHRS and YFSETQ. Study processing details: Reference gene primer amplification yielded estimated nucleated cell counts. Sequenced by immunoSEQ multiplex PCR; TCRdb stores in-frame clones only, minus some. V and J calls and clone size follow that table, whereas D and trimming were derived from the DNA. The sample carries about 210,000 clones, 80% recorded once. The V call is TRBV5-1, the J call TRBJ2-1, with 9 nucleotides matching TRBD2. Sequenced input: peripheral blood. The TCR originated in a human donor in a cohort sampled during active COVID-19. For the CDR3, the DNA is TGCGCCAGCAGCTTAATTAGCGGGAGCTACTACAATGAGCAGTTCTTC. Encoded protein: CASSLISGSYYNEQFF. The whole variable domain, remainder taken from reference TRBV5-1 and TRBJ2-1, is KAGVTQTPRYLIKTRGQQVTLSCSPISGHRSVSWYQQTPGQGLQFLFEYFSETQRNKGNFPGRFSGRQFSNSRSEMNVSTLELGDSALYLCASSLISGSYYNEQFFGPGTRLTVL.